This T cell receptor beta chain came from a study of blood T cell repertoires in COVID-19 (dated by TCRdb to 2018 to 2021). Turning to the overall study: Samples covering the acute and convalescent phases of COVID-19 were provided by collaborators in the United States, Italy and Spain. The prospective study material was composed of cDNA or gDNA derived from T cells, B-cell-depleted T cells, or PBMCs. Subjects who had been exposed to COVID-19, were actively infected with it, or had recovered from it provided the deeply sampled blood TCRbeta repertoires that made up the dataset. A freely available public database, intended as a resource for researchers studying the immune response to SARS-CoV-2, is where the repertoires were released. The samples were drawn from two sources: the first 160 participants of the ongoing ImmuneRACE study, and 1,000 to 1,500 subjects contributed by 6 global collaborators. A de-identified subject ID, COVID-19 status, age in years and sex were almost always included in the sample metadata. HLA class I and class II types, where available, came from metadata supplied by the sample provider rather than from assay-based typing. The research as a whole found: How much clinical and demographic metadata was included differed by source and by participant, and the metadata was provided uncurated.

This clone has ten or more counts. The antigen it binds to is not known. Per-base qualities were not stored, and no clone one base away is much larger. TCRbeta CDR3 regions were amplified from genomic DNA using the immunoSEQ Assay, a bias-controlled multiplex PCR. As for the original processing: Nucleated cell counts per sample were estimated from amplification of reference gene primers within the assay. To quantify the absolute abundance of each unique TCRbeta CDR3 rearrangement, sequence reads were collapsed and filtered. For each sample, productive Simpson clonality was calculated as the square root of Simpson's diversity index over productive rearrangements. TCRdb mirrors the immuneACCESS table, restricted to in-frame sequences. Some clones are absent from its copies; in checked studies, under half trace to an unresolved V gene, and the reason for the others is unknown. V, J and clone size reflect that table, while D and trimming were determined from the DNA. This sample lists about 76,000 clones; roughly 80% were detected once. About 20% of the sample is taken by the ten largest.

Whole blood was collected in K2EDTA tubes by collaborating institutions according to the institutions' own protocols. For TCRbeta analysis, collaborators shipped samples in one of three forms: frozen whole blood, isolated PBMCs, or DNA extracted from either of those sample types. The CDR3 starts with the cysteine, ends with the phenylalanine, and has 15 residues. The entry retains the CDR3 DNA only, 45 bases that are in frame from base 1. Here V drops 4 bases and J drops 0 bases, and the junction holds 4 bases not matched to any gene. CDR1 LGHNA and CDR2 YSLEER were looked up in the germline V gene.

The source of this sequence is a woman aged 55-69 years with acute or convalescent COVID-19. The sequencing input was peripheral blood. In this chain, TRBV4-3 is recombined with TRBJ2-3; TRBD1 aligns with 7 central bases. The CDR3 reads CASSPEGASTDTQYF. In nucleotides, the sequence is TGCGCCAGCAGCCCTGAGGGGGCCAGCACAGATACGCAGTATTTT.